Sequencing of this T cell receptor (beta chain) was carried out in a study of T-cell memory formation after mild COVID-19 (TCRdb year 2021). For the wider study: Most TCR sequence clusters were specific to one of the two donors. In a couple of donors, T-cell clones that expanded and contracted after mild COVID-19 were followed by sequencing TCRalpha and TCRbeta repertoires longitudinally. Two young, previously healthy adult volunteers, one female and one male, were included in the cohort. What the authors observed across the whole study: The second-wave clones that peaked on day 37 were not confirmed to be SARS-CoV-2 specific. Contracting CD4+ clones turned up mainly in the CM and EM memory subsets, whereas EMRA was where CD8+ clones were enriched. Only a couple of mild cases were covered in the study, and larger cohorts including severe cases with pre-infection samples were considered necessary. Clones that contracted from day 15 to 85 showed balanced CD4/CD8 phenotypes, whereas a second wave of clones that expanded from day 15 to 37 leaned towards CD4+. Some responding clones were detected in pre-infection memory, which suggested that pre-existing cross-reactive memory T cells had joined the SARS-CoV-2 response.

Sequencer: Illumina NovaSeq 6000. TCRalpha and TCRbeta cDNA libraries were built by 5'RACE with constant-segment primers, adding sample barcodes and unique molecular identifiers. Trizol reagent was used to extract RNA from every sample. Library amplification was performed in two PCR steps, and a second sample barcode and Illumina TruSeq adapters were introduced in the second step. Sequencing of the libraries was done on an Illumina NovaSeq, producing 2 x 150 bp paired-end reads. From the authors' description of their analysis: Demultiplexing of reads and collapsing into UMI-guided consensus sequences were performed with migec v1.2.7. Using mixcr v2.1.11, UMI consensuses were aligned to TRA and TRB V and J templates and then assembled into clonotypes. A clonotype was counted as expanded or contracted only if both edgeR and NoisET called the change significant, with noise models trained on biological replicates. For edgeR calls, the cutoffs were a false discovery rate-adjusted p below 0.01 and a log2 fold-change threshold of 1. PCA with hierarchical clustering of max-normalized trajectories of the 1000 most abundant clonotypes was used as exploratory dynamics analysis. Separately sequenced CD4+ and CD8+ repertoires were used to assign a CD4 or CD8 phenotype to each responding clone. Using fastp trimming at Q25 and MiXCR clonotype assembly, TCRdb reanalyzed the public sequencing data and kept in-frame beta chains. For every CDR3 protein sequence, its rows merge into one entry that carries the most common genes and DNA. The V and J calls were determined by TCRdb, not by the authors. This sample comprises about 420,000 distinct CDR3 sequences, roughly a quarter of them detected only once. Together, the top ten hold about an eighth of the sample.

The cysteine opens and the phenylalanine closes a CDR3 of 13 amino acids. Only the CDR3 part of the read is kept: 39 bases, read in frame from the first base. The V and J ends are trimmed by 1 base and 8 bases, leaving 11 bases between them. From the germline V gene, CDR1 is SGHVS and CDR2 is FQNEAQ. Ficoll-Paque density gradient centrifugation was the method used to isolate PBMCs. A word on this clonotype: The target of this receptor is not known. No much larger clone exists at a distance of one base, and base qualities are not known.

The sequenced sample consisted of PBMCs or a T cell subset sorted from them (not recorded which). This receptor was taken from an adult woman who had mild COVID-19 (a few samples of this study predate the infection). The sample titles of this study are shuffled in the database, so cell type and time point are left out; the donor was told from shared clones. Here the chain combines TRBV7-8 and TRBJ1-1; too little of a D gene remains to name it. DNA sequence: TGTGCCAGCAGCTTAGGCAGAGAGGGAGAAGCTTTCTTT. This is translated as CASSLGREGEAFF.